The rows below give T cell receptor beta chains drawn from one sample of a study of cytomegalovirus exposure and HLA in healthy donors. Here immunoSEQ multiplex PCR was the method, and the copy in TCRdb shows in-frame clones only, minus some. The data contain around 130,000 clones, 8% to 9.5% of them seen just once; the ten biggest clones take up less than 7%. The specimen sequenced was PBMCs. Every receptor here comes from a man between 35 and 55 years old in good health and CMV-seronegative. Each CDR3 is given with its conserved first and last residue. D genes are given only for firm matches. Expanded clones are given a class, and other clones once, few, many or no size at all.

D gene	V gene	clone size	J gene	CDR3 length	CDR3 protein	CDR3 DNA
-	TRBV9	few	TRBJ1-4	13	CASSLTGIGKLFF	TGTGCCAGCAGCCTAACAGGGATAGGAAAACTGTTTTTT
TRBD1	TRBV5-4	-	TRBJ2-1	14	CASSFLDRDNEQFF	TGTGCCAGCAGCTTTCTGGACAGGGACAATGAGCAGTTCTTC
TRBD2	TRBV6-5	-	TRBJ2-7	14	CASRPGLATHEQYF	TGTGCCAGCAGACCGGGACTAGCCACCCACGAGCAGTACTTC
TRBD1	TRBV10-3	few	TRBJ2-5	14	CAISGDRSQETQYF	TGTGCCATCAGTGGGGACAGGTCTCAAGAGACCCAGTACTTC
-	TRBV6-1	-	TRBJ1-2	14	CAGMKWGENYGYTF	TGTGCCGGGATGAAGTGGGGGGAGAACTATGGCTACACCTTC
TRBD2	TRBV6-5	-	TRBJ2-7	16	CASSLTSGGRLHEQYF	TGTGCCAGCAGTTTGACTAGCGGGGGCCGCTTACACGAGCAGTACTTC
-	TRBV2	-	TRBJ1-2	15	CASSEAQGANYGYTF	TGTGCCAGCAGTGAAGCGCAGGGTGCTAACTATGGCTACACCTTC
TRBD1	TRBV9	-	TRBJ2-7	15	CASSVQGQGFYEQYF	TGTGCCAGCAGCGTACAGGGACAGGGTTTTTACGAGCAGTACTTC
TRBD2	TRBV5-1	-	TRBJ2-7	15	CASSDGTSGAYEQYF	TGCGCCAGCAGCGATGGGACTAGCGGGGCCTACGAGCAGTACTTC
-	TRBV9	-	TRBJ2-1	13	CASSVAGNNEQFF	TGTGCCAGCAGCGTAGCAGGAAACAATGAGCAGTTCTTC
-	TRBV6-5	-	TRBJ1-6	14	CASSRDTYNSPLHF	TGTGCCAGCAGTAGGGACACCTATAATTCACCCCTCCACTTT
-	TRBV4-3	-	TRBJ1-2	15	CASSQAPGVDYGYTF	TGCGCCAGCAGCCAAGCGCCAGGGGTGGACTATGGCTACACCTTC